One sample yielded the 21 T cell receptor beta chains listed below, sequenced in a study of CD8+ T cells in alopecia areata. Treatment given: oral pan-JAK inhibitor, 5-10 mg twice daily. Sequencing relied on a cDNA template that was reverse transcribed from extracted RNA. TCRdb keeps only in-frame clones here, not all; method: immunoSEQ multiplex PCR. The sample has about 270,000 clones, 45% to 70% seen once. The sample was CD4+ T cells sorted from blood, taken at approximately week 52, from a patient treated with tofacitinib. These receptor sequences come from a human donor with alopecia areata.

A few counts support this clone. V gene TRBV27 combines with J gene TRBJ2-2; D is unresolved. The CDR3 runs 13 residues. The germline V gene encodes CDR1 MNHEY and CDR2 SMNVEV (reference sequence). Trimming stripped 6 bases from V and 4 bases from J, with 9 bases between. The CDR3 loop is CASSGRFTGELFF. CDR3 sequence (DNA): TGTGCCAGCAGCGGAAGGTTCACCGGGGAGCTGTTTTTT.

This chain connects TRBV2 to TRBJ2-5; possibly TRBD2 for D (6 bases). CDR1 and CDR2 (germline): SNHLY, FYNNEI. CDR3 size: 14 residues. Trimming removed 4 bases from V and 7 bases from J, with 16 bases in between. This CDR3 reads CASSGLSGLGTQYF. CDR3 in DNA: TGTGCCAGCAGTGGTCTTAGCGGATTAGGGACCCAGTACTTC.

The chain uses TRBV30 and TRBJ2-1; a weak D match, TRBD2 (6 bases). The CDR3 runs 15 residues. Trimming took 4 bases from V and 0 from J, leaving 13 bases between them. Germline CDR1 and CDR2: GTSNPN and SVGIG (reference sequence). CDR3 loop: CAWTRRASSYNEQFF. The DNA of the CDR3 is TGTGCCTGGACTCGGAGGGCAAGCTCCTACAATGAGCAGTTCTTC.

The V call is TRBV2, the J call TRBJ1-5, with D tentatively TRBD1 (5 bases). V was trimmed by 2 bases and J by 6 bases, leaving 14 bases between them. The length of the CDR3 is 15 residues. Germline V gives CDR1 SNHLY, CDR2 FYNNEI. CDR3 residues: CASSELGEGGQPQHF. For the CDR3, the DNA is TGTGCCAGCAGTGAACTGGGGGAAGGCGGTCAGCCCCAGCATTTT.

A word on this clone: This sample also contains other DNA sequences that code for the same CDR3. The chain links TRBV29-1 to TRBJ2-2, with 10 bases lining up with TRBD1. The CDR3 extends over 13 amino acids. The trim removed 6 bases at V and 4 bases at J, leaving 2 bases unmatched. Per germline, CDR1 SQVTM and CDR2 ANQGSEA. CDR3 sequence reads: CSVRTGGTGELFF. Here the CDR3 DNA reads TGCAGCGTCAGGACAGGGGGCACCGGGGAGCTGTTTTTT.

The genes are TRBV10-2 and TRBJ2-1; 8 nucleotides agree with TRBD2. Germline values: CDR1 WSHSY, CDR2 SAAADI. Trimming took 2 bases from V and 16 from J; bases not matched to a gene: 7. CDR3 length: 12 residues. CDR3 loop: CASSEGAGGRFF. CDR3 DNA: TGCGCCAGCAGTGAGGGGGCGGGGGGCCGCTTCTTC.

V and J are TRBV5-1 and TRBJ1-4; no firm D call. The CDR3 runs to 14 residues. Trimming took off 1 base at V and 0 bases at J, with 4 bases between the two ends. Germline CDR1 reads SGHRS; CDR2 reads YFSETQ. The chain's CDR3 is CASSLQATNEKLFF. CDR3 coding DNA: TGCGCCAGCAGCTTGCAGGCAACTAATGAAAAACTGTTTTTT.

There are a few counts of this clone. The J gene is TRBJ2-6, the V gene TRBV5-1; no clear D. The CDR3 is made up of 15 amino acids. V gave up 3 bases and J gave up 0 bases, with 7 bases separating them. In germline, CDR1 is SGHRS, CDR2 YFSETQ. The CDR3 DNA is TGCGCCAGCAGCTCGGATCCCTCTGGGGCCAACGTCCTGACTTTC. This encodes CASSSDPSGANVLTF.

In nucleotides, the CDR3 is TGTGCCAGCAGTTACGTCGCCGGAGAGACCCAGTACTTC. This codes for CASSYVAGETQYF. This chain uses TRBV6-5 with TRBJ2-5, with D hard to call. Trimming took 2 bases from V and 4 from J, leaving 8 bases between them. The germline gives CDR1 MNHEY, CDR2 SVGAGI. There are 13 residues in the CDR3.

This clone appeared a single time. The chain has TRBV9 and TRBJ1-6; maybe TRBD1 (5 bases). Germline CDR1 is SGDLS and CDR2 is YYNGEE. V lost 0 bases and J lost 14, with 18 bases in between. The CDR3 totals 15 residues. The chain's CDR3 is CASSVAGTAASALHF. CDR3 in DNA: TGTGCCAGCAGCGTAGCCGGGACCGCCGCTTCGGCCCTCCACTTT.

The CDR3 DNA follows: TGTGCCAGCAGCCAAACCCAAACGGGCTCTGGGGCCAACGTCCTGACTTTC. Amino acids: CASSQTQTGSGANVLTF. The chain has TRBV4-2 and TRBJ2-6, with D unclear. The germline gives CDR1 LGHNA, CDR2 YNFKEQ. The CDR3 sequence is 17 residues long. Trimming left V 2 bases short and J 0 bases short, with 11 bases between.

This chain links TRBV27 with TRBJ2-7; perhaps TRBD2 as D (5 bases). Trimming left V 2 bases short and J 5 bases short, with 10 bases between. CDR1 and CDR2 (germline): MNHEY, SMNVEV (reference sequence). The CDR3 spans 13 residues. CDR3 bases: TGTGCCAGCAGTTTAGTTACCGGGGACGAGCAGTACTTC. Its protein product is CASSLVTGDEQYF.

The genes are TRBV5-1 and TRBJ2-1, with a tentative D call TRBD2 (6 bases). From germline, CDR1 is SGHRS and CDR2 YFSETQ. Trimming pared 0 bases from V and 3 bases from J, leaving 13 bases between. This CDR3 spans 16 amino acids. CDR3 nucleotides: TGCGCCAGCAGCTTGGATGGAGGGGCTCGCTACAATGAGCAGTTCTTC. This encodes CASSLDGGARYNEQFF.

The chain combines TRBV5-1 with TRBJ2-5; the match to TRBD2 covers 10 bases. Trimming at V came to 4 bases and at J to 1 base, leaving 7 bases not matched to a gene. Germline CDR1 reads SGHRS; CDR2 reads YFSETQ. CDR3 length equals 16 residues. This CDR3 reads CASSLGLASLQETQYF. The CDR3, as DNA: TGCGCCAGCAGCCTGGGACTAGCGTCTCTCCAAGAGACCCAGTACTTC.

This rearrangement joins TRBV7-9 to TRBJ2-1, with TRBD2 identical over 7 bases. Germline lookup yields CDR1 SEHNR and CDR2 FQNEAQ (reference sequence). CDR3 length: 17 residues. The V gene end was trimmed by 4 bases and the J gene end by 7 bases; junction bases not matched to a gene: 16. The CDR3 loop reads CASSSGLWTRRPNEQFF. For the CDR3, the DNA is TGTGCCAGCAGCTCGGGTCTGTGGACTAGACGACCTAATGAGCAGTTCTTC.

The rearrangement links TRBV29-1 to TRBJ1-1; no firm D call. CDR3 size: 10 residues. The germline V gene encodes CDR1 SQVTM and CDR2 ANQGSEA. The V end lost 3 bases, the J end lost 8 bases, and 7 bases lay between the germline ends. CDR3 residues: CSVDGSEAFF. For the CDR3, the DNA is TGCAGCGTTGATGGGTCCGAAGCTTTCTTT.

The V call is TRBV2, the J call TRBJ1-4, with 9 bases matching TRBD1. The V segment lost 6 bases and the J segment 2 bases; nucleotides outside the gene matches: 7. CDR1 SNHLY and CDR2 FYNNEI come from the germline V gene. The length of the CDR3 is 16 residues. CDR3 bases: TGTGCCAGCAGGATACAGGGGGCCCGCACTAATGAAAAACTGTTTTTT. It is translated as CASRIQGARTNEKLFF.

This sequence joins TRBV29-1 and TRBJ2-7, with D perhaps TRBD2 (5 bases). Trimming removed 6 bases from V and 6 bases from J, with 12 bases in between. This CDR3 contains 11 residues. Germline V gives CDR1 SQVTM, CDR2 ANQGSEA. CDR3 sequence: CSVEGRLEQYF. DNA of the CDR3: TGCAGCGTCGAGGGTCGGCTCGAGCAGTACTTC.

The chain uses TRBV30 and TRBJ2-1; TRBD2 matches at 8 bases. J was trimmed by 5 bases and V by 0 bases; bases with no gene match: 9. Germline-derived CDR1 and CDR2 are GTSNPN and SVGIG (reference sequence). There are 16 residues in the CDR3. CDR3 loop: CAWSVRLAPGHNEQFF. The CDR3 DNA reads TGTGCCTGGAGTGTCAGACTAGCGCCAGGGCACAATGAGCAGTTCTTC.

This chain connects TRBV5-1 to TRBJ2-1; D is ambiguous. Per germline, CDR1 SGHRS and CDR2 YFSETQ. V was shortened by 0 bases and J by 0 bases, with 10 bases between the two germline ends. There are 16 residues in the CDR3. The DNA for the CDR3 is TGCGCCAGCAGCTTGGGGGGATCAGGCTCCTACAATGAGCAGTTCTTC. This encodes CASSLGGSGSYNEQFF.

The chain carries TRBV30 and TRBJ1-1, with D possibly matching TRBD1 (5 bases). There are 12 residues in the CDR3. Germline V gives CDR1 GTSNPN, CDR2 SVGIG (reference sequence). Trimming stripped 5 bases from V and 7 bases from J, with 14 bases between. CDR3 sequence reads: CAWGLGGDEAFF. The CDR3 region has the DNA TGTGCCTGGGGTTTGGGGGGAGATGAAGCTTTCTTT.